The T cell receptor (beta chain) described here comes from a study of cytomegalovirus exposure and HLA in healthy donors. Points from the study as a whole: In a later analysis, TCR association rates varied by HLA locus: DRB1 most, HLA-C fewest. Researchers catalogued about 150 TCR beta chains as cytomegalovirus-associated. In a later analysis, the majority of CMV-associated beta chains seemingly showed HLA restriction.

The table lists this clone with a few counts. Its specificity is unknown. The V segment lost 5 bases and the J segment 0 bases; nucleotides outside the gene matches: 4. The CDR3 covers 15 residues. CDR1 is SGHTA, CDR2 FQGTGA, per germline. Primers: 60 Vbeta forward and 13 Jbeta reverse. Here immunoSEQ multiplex PCR was the method, and the copy in TCRdb shows in-frame clones only, minus some. The data hold roughly 110,000 clones, with about 70% observed a single time. The TCR was taken from a man aged 25 to 40 in good health and CMV-seropositive. The gene calls are TRBV7-3 and TRBJ2-7; 10 bases map to TRBD2. The specimen sequenced was PBMCs. CDR3 DNA: TGTGCCAGCAGCCCGGCTAGCGGGGGCTCCTACGAGCAGTACTTC. Translating gives CASSPASGGSYEQYF.